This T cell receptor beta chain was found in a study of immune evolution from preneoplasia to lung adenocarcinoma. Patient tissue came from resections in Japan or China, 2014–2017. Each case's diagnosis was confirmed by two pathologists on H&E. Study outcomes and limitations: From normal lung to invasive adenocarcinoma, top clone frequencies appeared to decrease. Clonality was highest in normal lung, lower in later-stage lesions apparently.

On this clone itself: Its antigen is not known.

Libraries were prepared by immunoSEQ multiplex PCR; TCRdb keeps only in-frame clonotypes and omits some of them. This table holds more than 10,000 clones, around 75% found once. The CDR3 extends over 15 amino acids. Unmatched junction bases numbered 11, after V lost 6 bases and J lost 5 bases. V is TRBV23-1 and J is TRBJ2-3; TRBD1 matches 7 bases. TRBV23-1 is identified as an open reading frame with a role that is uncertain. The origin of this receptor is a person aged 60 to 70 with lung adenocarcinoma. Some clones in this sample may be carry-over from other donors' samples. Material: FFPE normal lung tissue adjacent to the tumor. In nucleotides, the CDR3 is TGCGCCAGCAGCCTAAACAGGGGCCGCGGAGATACGCAGTATTTT. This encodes CASSLNRGRGDTQYF.